The 6 T cell receptor beta chains in this list originate from one sample, sequenced in a study of blood T cell repertoires in COVID-19. The table came from immunoSEQ multiplex PCR; TCRdb's copy has only in-frame clones and leaves some out. The table has around 400,000 clones, around 83% seen once; the top ten hold 5% to 5.5%. Sample: PBMCs or T cells enriched from blood (not recorded which). These receptors were obtained from a woman in her forties or fifties who had recovered from COVID-19.

This chain joins TRBV27 and TRBJ2-1; 8 bases map to TRBD2. The CDR3 covers 15 residues. The ends lost 5 bases at V and 8 bases at J; junction bases unmatched: 11. Germline lookup yields CDR1 MNHEY and CDR2 SMNVEV (reference sequence). The CDR3 loop reads CASSTGGTDVYEQFF. The CDR3 DNA sequence: TGTGCCAGCAGTACGGGAGGGACCGATGTATATGAGCAGTTCTTC.

This clone was counted at least ten times. This sequence joins TRBV25-1 and TRBJ2-1; TRBD1 might be the D (5 bases). The CDR3 sequence is 12 residues long. Trimming stripped 7 bases from V and 9 bases from J, with 13 bases between. Germline CDR1 MGHDK, CDR2 SYGVNS. CDR3 nucleotides: TGTGCCAGCATCCCGGACAAACCTGAGCAGTTCTTC. Protein: CASIPDKPEQFF.

This chain joins TRBV4-3 and TRBJ1-5; 7 nucleotides align to TRBD1. Germline-derived CDR1 and CDR2 are LGHNA and YSLEER. V was pared by 4 bases and J by 7 bases, with 10 bases of the junction left unmatched. The CDR3 is 15 amino acids. The CDR3 bases are TGCGCCAGCAGCCTCCTCAGGGGGGTCAGACAGCCCCAGCATTTT. Amino acid sequence: CASSLLRGVRQPQHF.

CDR3 bases: TGTGCCAGCAGCCCGGACAGCCGGTTGGACTATGGCTACACCTTC. Its translation is CASSPDSRLDYGYTF. The J gene is TRBJ1-2, the V gene TRBV11-3, with a possible D match to TRBD1 (6 bases). Trimming shortened V by 5 bases and J by 3 bases, and 16 bases separated the two germline ends. The germline V gene has CDR1 SGHNT and CDR2 YENEEA. The CDR3 extends over 15 amino acids.

This clone was counted between two and nine times. The chain links TRBV30 to TRBJ1-2; 8 bases align to TRBD1. The J segment lost 6 bases and the V segment lost 4 bases, leaving 10 bases of the junction unmatched. CDR1 is GTSNPN, CDR2 SVGIG, per germline (reference sequence). The CDR3 loop spans 14 amino acids. The CDR3 region is CAWTVFGQGDGYTF. The CDR3 nucleotides read TGTGCCTGGACTGTATTCGGACAGGGAGATGGCTACACCTTC.

There are a few counts of this clone. The J gene is TRBJ1-2, the V gene TRBV5-5; TRBD1 matches 10 bases. The germline V gene has CDR1 SGHKS and CDR2 YYEKEE (reference sequence). This CDR3 region has 18 residues. The V gene end was trimmed by 4 bases and the J gene end by 4 bases; junction bases not matched to a gene: 16. The DNA of the CDR3 is TGTGCCAGCAGCCGAAATGAGACAGGGGGCGGGGTAGGCTATGGCTACACCTTC. Its protein is CASSRNETGGGVGYGYTF.